This record looks at one TCR beta chain sequence and its context. Antigen unknown. In TCRdb, the reads were re-called with MiXCR into one record per CDR3 protein. The profile shows 450,000 to 600,000 distinct CDR3 sequences, more than 40% of them singletons. The record originates from a study of T cell repertoires in cytomegalovirus infection. The wider study: TCR beta signatures that were public indicated CMV infection and matching HLA type.

General study findings and limits: Cumulated frequencies of public TCR beta families served to identify carriers of CMV plus the relevant HLA.

The source of this sequence is a human donor in good health (CMV status not recorded). Some clones in this sample may be carry-over from other donors' samples. This specimen was cultured PBMCs, taken from culture after CMV antigen stimulation.

DNA for the CDR3: TGTGCCAGCAGCCCGTTGGGGGCAGGGGAATACGAGCAGTACTTC. Its translation is CASSPLGAGEYEQYF. V gene TRBV12-3 or TRBV12-4 combines with J gene TRBJ2-7; D might be TRBD1 (6 bases). With 6 bases removed from V and 4 bases from J, the gap between germline ends came to 19 bases. This CDR3 region has 15 residues.